A selection of T cell receptor beta chains follows, all from one sample in a study of blood T cell repertoires in COVID-19. Measured with immunoSEQ multiplex PCR; TCRdb has only the in-frame clones, and not every one. Of more than 100,000 clones in the sample, roughly 87% were seen once. Sequenced material: peripheral blood. The receptors originated from an elderly man with acute or convalescent COVID-19. Each CDR3 is given with its conserved first and last residue. D genes are given only for firm matches. Clone size is stated in some rows and not others, as once, few, many or a class when expanded.

.	TRBV27	.	TRBJ2-2	CASSLQGGTGELFF	TGTGCCAGCAGTTTACAGGGAGGCACCGGGGAGCTGTTTTTT
TRBD2	TRBV29-1	.	TRBJ2-1	CSVASGAYNEQFF	TGCAGCGTGGCTAGCGGAGCTTACAATGAGCAGTTCTTC
.	TRBV20-1	.	TRBJ1-2	CSARQDGYTF	TGCAGTGCGAGACAGGATGGCTACACCTTC
.	TRBV5-4	.	TRBJ1-2	CASSLGGKPNYGYTF	TGTGCCAGCAGCTTGGGCGGGAAACCTAACTATGGCTACACCTTC
TRBD1	TRBV7-8	.	TRBJ1-2	CASSQRQGQGYTF	TGTGCCAGCAGCCAGAGACAGGGGCAGGGCTACACCTTC
TRBD1	TRBV10-3	few	TRBJ2-2	CAISGGTGGDTGELFF	TGTGCCATCAGTGGGGGGACAGGGGGTGACACCGGGGAGCTGTTTTTT
TRBD2	TRBV7-7	.	TRBJ2-1	CASSLEVLGRASYNEQFF	TGTGCCAGCAGCTTAGAAGTCCTGGGGAGGGCCAGTTACAATGAGCAGTTCTTC
TRBD1	TRBV5-1	many	TRBJ1-4	CASSFPGGGNEKLFF	TGCGCCAGCAGCTTTCCAGGGGGCGGTAATGAAAAACTGTTTTTT
.	TRBV18	.	TRBJ2-7	CASSPPSASYEQYF	TGTGCCAGCTCACCACCCAGCGCCTCGTACGAGCAGTACTTC
.	TRBV2	once	TRBJ2-5	CASSEALWGDETQYF	TGTGCCAGCAGTGAAGCGCTTTGGGGGGATGAGACCCAGTACTTC